Following are 10 T cell receptor beta chains from one sample sequenced in a study of T cell changes during pregnancy in multiple sclerosis. Produced via immunoSEQ multiplex PCR; TCRdb's table is partial and in-frame only. The sample contains around 80,000 clones, about 91% of which appear only once. The source material was peripheral blood, sampled before pregnancy. The receptors stem from a female donor with multiple sclerosis, enrolled in a pregnancy study.

The genes are TRBV4-1 and TRBJ1-1, with D unresolved. CDR3 length: 14 amino acids. Trimming removed 1 base from V and 4 bases from J, with 10 bases in between. CDR1 and CDR2 (germline): MGHRA, YSYEKL. As DNA, the CDR3 is TGCGCCAGCAGCCAAGGACCGGGAGCCACTGAAGCTTTCTTT. Its translation is CASSQGPGATEAFF.

This clone appeared a single time. The gene calls are TRBV5-4 and TRBJ1-3; D remains unclear. Germline assignment: CDR1 SGHNT and CDR2 YYREEE (reference sequence). The ends were cut back, 1 base at V and 0 bases at J, with 5 bases in the middle. The CDR3 totals 14 residues. CDR3 sequence: CASSLRSSGNTIYF. CDR3 nucleotides: TGTGCCAGCAGCTTGCGGAGCTCTGGAAACACCATATATTTT.

This chain connects TRBV5-8 to TRBJ1-1; tentatively, D is TRBD1 (6 bases). The CDR3 consists of 13 residues. Trimming removed 3 bases from V and 1 base from J, with 7 bases in between. Germline CDR1 and CDR2: SGHTS and YDEGEE. CDR3 residues: CASSWTENTEAFF. DNA of the CDR3: TGTGCCAGCAGCTGGACAGAGAACACTGAAGCTTTCTTT.

The chain recombines TRBV10-3 with TRBJ2-1, with 8 bases that match TRBD2. Trimming removed 9 bases from V and 7 bases from J; junction bases left unmatched: 2. The germline V gene has CDR1 ENHRY and CDR2 SYGVKD. The CDR3 length is 11 residues. The CDR3 region has the DNA TGTGCCATGGGACTAGGGAATGAGCAGTTCTTC. It is translated as CAMGLGNEQFF.

This chain connects TRBV7-9 to TRBJ2-3; D is perhaps TRBD1 (6 bases). The CDR3 has 16 residues. In germline, CDR1 is SEHNR, CDR2 FQNEAQ (reference sequence). Between the trimmed V and J ends, which lost 0 bases and 7 bases, there was a span of 17 bases. The CDR3 DNA sequence: TGTGCCAGCAGCTTAGCGGGGCCAGGGGACGCCCATACGCAGTATTTT. Its translation is CASSLAGPGDAHTQYF.

The J gene is TRBJ1-1, the V gene TRBV19; TRBD1 matches 9 bases. CDR1 and CDR2 (germline): LNHDA, SQIVND (reference sequence). The CDR3 is 15 residues long. V dropped 4 bases and J dropped 1; count of bases not matched to a gene: 4. The CDR3 DNA is TGTGCCAGTAGTACACAGGGGGCAGGGAACACTGAAGCTTTCTTT. Its protein is CASSTQGAGNTEAFF. The whole variable domain, filled in from reference TRBV19 and TRBJ1-1, reads DGGITQSPKYLFRKEGQNVTLSCEQNLNHDAMYWYRQDPGQGLRLIYYSQIVNDFQKGDIAEGYSVSREKKESFPLTVTSAQKNPTAFYLCASSTQGAGNTEAFFGQGTRLTVV.

CDR3 sequence: CASSFRFISSYEQYF. The CDR3 DNA reads TGTGCCAGCAGTTTCAGGTTTATAAGCTCCTACGAGCAGTACTTC. The rearrangement uses TRBV28 and TRBJ2-7; D not certain. Trimming stripped 3 bases from V and 0 bases from J, with 12 bases between. Germline V gene lookup returns CDR1 MDHEN and CDR2 SYDVKM. The CDR3 covers 15 residues.

V gene TRBV5-1 combines with J gene TRBJ1-2; D remains ambiguous. This CDR3 is 13 amino acids long. V was clipped by 0 bases and J by 3 bases, with 6 bases between them. Germline lookup yields CDR1 SGHRS and CDR2 YFSETQ. CDR3 DNA: TGCGCCAGCAGCTTGGGGGAGGACTATGGCTACACCTTC. Protein: CASSLGEDYGYTF.

V gene TRBV6-6 combines with J gene TRBJ2-5, with D possibly matching TRBD2 (5 bases). Trimming stripped 8 bases from V and 1 base from J, with 20 bases between. CDR3 length: 16 amino acids. Germline V gives CDR1 MNHNY, CDR2 SVGAGI (reference sequence). CDR3 protein: CASHDPVGEIQETQYF. The CDR3 region has the DNA TGTGCCAGCCATGACCCCGTCGGGGAGATCCAAGAGACCCAGTACTTC.

In its sample, this clone was seen once. The rearrangement links TRBV5-4 to TRBJ2-7, with a tentative D call TRBD1 (5 bases). V gave up 4 bases and J gave up 5 bases, with 10 bases separating them. From germline, CDR1 is SGHNT and CDR2 YYREEE (reference sequence). This CDR3 has 12 residues. The CDR3 sequence: CASSGADHEQYF. The CDR3 nucleotides read TGTGCCAGCAGCGGGGCCGACCACGAGCAGTACTTC.